This T cell receptor (beta chain) stems from a study of T cell changes during pregnancy in multiple sclerosis. This CDR3 spans 14 amino acids. CDR1 is ENHRY and CDR2 is SYGVKD in the germline V gene. With 0 bases removed from V and 4 bases from J, the gap between germline ends came to 9 bases. Sequencing was performed with immunoSEQ multiplex PCR; in TCRdb, only in-frame clones are kept and a portion is missing. The repertoire consists of roughly 15,000 clones, with around 86% occurring once and the leading ten covering around a fifth. V usage is TRBV10-3 and J usage is TRBJ2-5; maybe TRBD2 (6 bases). The sample here was CD8+ T cells from peripheral blood mononuclear cells, taken in the first trimester of pregnancy. The origin of this receptor is a female donor with multiple sclerosis, enrolled in a pregnancy study. The DNA of the CDR3 is TGTGCCATCAGTGAGTCCCTGGGGGGAGAGACCCAGTACTTC. Translated, it gives CAISESLGGETQYF.